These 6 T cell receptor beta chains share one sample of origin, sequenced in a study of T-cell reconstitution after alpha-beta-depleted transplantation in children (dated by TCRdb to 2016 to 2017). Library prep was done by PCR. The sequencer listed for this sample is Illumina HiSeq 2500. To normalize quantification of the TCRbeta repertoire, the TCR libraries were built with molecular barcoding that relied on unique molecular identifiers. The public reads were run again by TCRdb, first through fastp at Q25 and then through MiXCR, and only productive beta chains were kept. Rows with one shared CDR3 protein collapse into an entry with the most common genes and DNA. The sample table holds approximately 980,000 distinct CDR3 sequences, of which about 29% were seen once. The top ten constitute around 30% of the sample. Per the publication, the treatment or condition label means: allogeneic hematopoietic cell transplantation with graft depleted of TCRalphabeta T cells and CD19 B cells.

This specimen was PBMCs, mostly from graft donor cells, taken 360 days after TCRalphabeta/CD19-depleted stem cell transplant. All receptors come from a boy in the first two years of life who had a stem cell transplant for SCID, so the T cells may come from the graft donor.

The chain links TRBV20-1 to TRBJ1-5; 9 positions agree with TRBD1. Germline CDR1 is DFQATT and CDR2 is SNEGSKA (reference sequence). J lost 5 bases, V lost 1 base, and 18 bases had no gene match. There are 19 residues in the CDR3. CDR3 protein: CSARGFWRDREPGDQPQHF. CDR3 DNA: TGCAGTGCTAGAGGGTTTTGGCGGGACAGGGAACCAGGGGATCAGCCCCAGCATTTT.

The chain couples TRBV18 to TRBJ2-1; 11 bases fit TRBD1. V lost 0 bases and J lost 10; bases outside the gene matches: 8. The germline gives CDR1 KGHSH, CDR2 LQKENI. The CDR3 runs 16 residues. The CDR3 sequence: CASSPPQGQGGGEQFF. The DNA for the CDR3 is TGTGCCAGCTCACCACCCCAGGGACAGGGGGGAGGAGAGCAGTTCTTC.

The CDR3 loop is CSARQARSGANVLTF. DNA of the CDR3: TGCAGCGCTAGACAGGCCCGCTCTGGGGCCAACGTCCTGACTTTC. The chain is built from TRBV29-1 and TRBJ2-6; D might be TRBD1 (6 bases). Trimming stripped 7 bases from V and 0 bases from J, with 13 bases between. This CDR3 is built from 15 residues. Germline V gene lookup returns CDR1 SQVTM and CDR2 ANQGSEA.

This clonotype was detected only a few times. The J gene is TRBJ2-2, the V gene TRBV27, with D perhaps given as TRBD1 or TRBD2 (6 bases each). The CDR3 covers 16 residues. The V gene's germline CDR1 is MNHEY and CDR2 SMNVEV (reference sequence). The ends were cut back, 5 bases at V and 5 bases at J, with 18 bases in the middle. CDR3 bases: TGTGCCAGCAGTCCCCTCGGAGGGGGGAGGACCGGGGAGCTGTTTTTT. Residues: CASSPLGGGRTGELFF.

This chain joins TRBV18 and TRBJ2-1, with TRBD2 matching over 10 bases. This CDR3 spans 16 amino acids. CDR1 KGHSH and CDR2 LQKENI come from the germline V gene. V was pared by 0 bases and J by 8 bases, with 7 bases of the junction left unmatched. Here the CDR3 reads CASSPPLAGGLYEQFF. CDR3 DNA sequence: TGTGCCAGCTCACCACCGTTAGCGGGGGGACTTTATGAGCAGTTCTTC.

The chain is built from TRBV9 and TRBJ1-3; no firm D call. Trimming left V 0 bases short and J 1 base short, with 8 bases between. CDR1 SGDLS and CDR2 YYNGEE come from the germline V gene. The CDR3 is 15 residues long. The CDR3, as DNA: TGTGCCAGCAGCGTAGAAGGTTTTTCTGGAAACACCATATATTTT. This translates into CASSVEGFSGNTIYF.